This TCR beta chain was identified during a study of blood T cell repertoires in COVID-19. In the original analysis: Nucleated cell counts were estimated from reference gene primer amplification. Generated by immunoSEQ multiplex PCR, the TCRdb table keeps only in-frame clones and is missing some. The V and J calls and the clone size are those of that table, but D and trimming were determined from the DNA. The sample has roughly 130,000 clones, around 85% seen once. The CDR3 is made up of 17 amino acids. The junction had 6 bases not matched to a gene; V was cut back by 2 bases and J by 2 bases. Germline CDR1 reads LGHDT; CDR2 reads YNNKEL (reference sequence).

This chain links TRBV3-1 (or the pseudogene TRBV3-2) with TRBJ2-6, with 7 bases that match TRBD1. The sample comprised peripheral blood. This TCR came from a woman older than 75 with acute or convalescent COVID-19. CDR3 residues: CASSQSYGQAGANVLTF. CDR3 sequence (DNA): TGTGCCAGCAGCCAATCATATGGACAGGCTGGGGCCAACGTCCTGACTTTC.